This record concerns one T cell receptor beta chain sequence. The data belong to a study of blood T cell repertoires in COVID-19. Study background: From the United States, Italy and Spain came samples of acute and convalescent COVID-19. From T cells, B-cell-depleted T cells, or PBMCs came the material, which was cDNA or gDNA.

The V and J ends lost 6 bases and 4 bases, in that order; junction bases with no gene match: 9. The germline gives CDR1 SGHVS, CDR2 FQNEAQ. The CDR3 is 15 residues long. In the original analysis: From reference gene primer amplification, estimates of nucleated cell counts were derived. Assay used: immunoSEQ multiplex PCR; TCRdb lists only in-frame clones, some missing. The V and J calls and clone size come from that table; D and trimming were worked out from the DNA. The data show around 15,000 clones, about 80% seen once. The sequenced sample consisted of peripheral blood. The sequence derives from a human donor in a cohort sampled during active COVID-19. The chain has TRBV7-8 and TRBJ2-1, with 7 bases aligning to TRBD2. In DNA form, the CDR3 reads TGTGCCAGCAGACACGGACTAGTATCGTACAATGAGCAGTTCTTC. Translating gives CASRHGLVSYNEQFF.